This TCR beta chain stems from a study of cytomegalovirus exposure and HLA in healthy donors. Study-level information: A previous analysis identified more than 100 million unique TCR beta sequences derived from roughly 180 million T cells. Whole-study findings and limits: It was 150 to 200 TCR beta chains that were listed as cytomegalovirus-associated.

The CDR3 is 14 amino acids. The V gene lost 8 bases and the J gene lost 11 bases, with 24 bases spanning the gap. CDR1 and CDR2 (germline): SEHNR, FQNEAQ (reference sequence). Researchers ran the PCR with 60 Vbeta and 13 Jbeta primers. The method was immunoSEQ multiplex PCR; TCRdb's version includes in-frame clones alone and lacks a portion of them. The table includes approximately 190,000 clones, roughly 80% detected once. As for this clone: The antigen is undetermined.

The chain links TRBV7-9 to TRBJ2-5, with a weak D call TRBD2 (6 bases). This TCR came from a man aged 50-60 years in good health and CMV-seronegative. Sequenced material: PBMCs. CDR3 in amino acids: CASSKDTALREQYF. The CDR3 bases are TGTGCCAGCTCGAAGGACACAGCCTTACGGGAGCAGTACTTC.